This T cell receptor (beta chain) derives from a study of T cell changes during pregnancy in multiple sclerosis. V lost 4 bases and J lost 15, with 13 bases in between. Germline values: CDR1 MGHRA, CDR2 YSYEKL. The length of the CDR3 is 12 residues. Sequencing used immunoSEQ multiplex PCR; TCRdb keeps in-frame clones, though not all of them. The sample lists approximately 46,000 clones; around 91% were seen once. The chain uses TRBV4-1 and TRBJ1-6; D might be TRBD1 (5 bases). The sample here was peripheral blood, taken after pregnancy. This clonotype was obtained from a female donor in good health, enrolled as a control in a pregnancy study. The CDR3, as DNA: TGCGCCAGCAGCCCGGAGGGGACTCGCCTCCACTTT. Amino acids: CASSPEGTRLHF.